The rows below give T cell receptor beta chains drawn from one sample of a study of PD-1 blockade in classical Hodgkin lymphoma. Profiling relied on immunoSEQ multiplex PCR, and the TCRdb table lists in-frame clones only, not all of them. The sample lists fewer than 110,000 clones; around 89% were seen once. The sequencing here drew on peripheral blood mononuclear cells (PBMCs), taken before the second cycle of nivolumab. Every receptor here comes from a human donor with classical Hodgkin lymphoma. CDR3s include the opening cysteine and the closing phenylalanine or tryptophan. Fields, in order: J gene, D gene, V gene, clone size, CDR3 DNA, CDR3 protein. A D gene is named only where the DNA matches it firmly. For some rows the clone size is stated as once, few or many, or as a class when expanded; others skip it.

j_gene: TRBJ2-3; d_gene: NA; v_gene: TRBV11-1; abundance: NA; CDR3nt: TGTGCCAGCAGCTTCAGGGGGGGCACAGATACGCAGTATTTT; CDR3aa: CASSFRGGTDTQYF
j_gene: TRBJ2-3; d_gene: NA; v_gene: TRBV9; abundance: NA; CDR3nt: TGTGCCAGCGCCCGGGACGGTGGGACAGATACGCAGTATTTT; CDR3aa: CASARDGGTDTQYF
j_gene: TRBJ2-1; d_gene: TRBD2; v_gene: TRBV25-1; abundance: NA; CDR3nt: TGTGCCAGCAGTGAGCGGGGGAGCTCCTACAATGAGCAGTTCTTC; CDR3aa: CASSERGSSYNEQFF
j_gene: TRBJ2-7; d_gene: NA; v_gene: TRBV19; abundance: NA; CDR3nt: TGTGCCAGTAGTATAGACCGAACCCTTGGGTACGAAGGGCAGTACTTC; CDR3aa: CASSIDRTLGYEGQYF
j_gene: TRBJ2-7; d_gene: NA; v_gene: TRBV30; abundance: NA; CDR3nt: TGTGCCTGGAGCGTGGCGTACGAGCAGTACTTC; CDR3aa: CAWSVAYEQYF
j_gene: TRBJ1-1; d_gene: NA; v_gene: TRBV19; abundance: NA; CDR3nt: TGTGCCAGTAGTATGGAAACTGAAGCTTTCTTT; CDR3aa: CASSMETEAFF
j_gene: TRBJ1-5; d_gene: TRBD1; v_gene: TRBV19; abundance: NA; CDR3nt: TGTGCCAGTAGTACTCGAGGACAGGGTACTCAGCCCCAGCATTTT; CDR3aa: CASSTRGQGTQPQHF
j_gene: TRBJ2-7; d_gene: NA; v_gene: TRBV2; abundance: NA; CDR3nt: TGTGCCAGCAGTCCCGGCCGTTCCTACGAGCAGTACTTC; CDR3aa: CASSPGRSYEQYF
j_gene: TRBJ2-5; d_gene: TRBD2; v_gene: TRBV19; abundance: NA; CDR3nt: TGTGCCAGTAGAGTAGCGGGGGGGCCCGAGACCCAGTACTTC; CDR3aa: CASRVAGGPETQYF
j_gene: TRBJ1-1; d_gene: TRBD1; v_gene: TRBV6-1; abundance: NA; CDR3nt: TGTGCCAGCAGTGCCTACAGGGGGCATGCGGTCACTGAAGCTTTCTTT; CDR3aa: CASSAYRGHAVTEAFF
j_gene: TRBJ2-7; d_gene: NA; v_gene: TRBV19; abundance: few; CDR3nt: TGTGCCAGTAGTGTCAACAGGTACGAGCAGTACTTC; CDR3aa: CASSVNRYEQYF
j_gene: TRBJ1-6; d_gene: NA; v_gene: TRBV13; abundance: NA; CDR3nt: TGTGCCAGCAGCCGGTGGGGTTCAGGAAGCTCCTATAATTCACCCCTCCACTTT; CDR3aa: CASSRWGSGSSYNSPLHF
j_gene: TRBJ2-2; d_gene: NA; v_gene: TRBV19; abundance: NA; CDR3nt: TGTGCCAGTAGTAGAGACATTTCCGGGGAGCTGTTTTTT; CDR3aa: CASSRDISGELFF
j_gene: TRBJ1-1; d_gene: NA; v_gene: TRBV21-1; abundance: NA; CDR3nt: TGTGCCAGCCCAGAGGGACCTAAGAACACTGAAGCTTTCTTT; CDR3aa: CASPEGPKNTEAFF
j_gene: TRBJ1-5; d_gene: TRBD1; v_gene: TRBV30; abundance: NA; CDR3nt: TGTGCCTACAGGGGGGGTAGCAATCAGCCCCAGCATTTT; CDR3aa: CAYRGGSNQPQHF
j_gene: TRBJ2-3; d_gene: TRBD2; v_gene: TRBV5-1; abundance: NA; CDR3nt: TGCGCCAGCAGCTTGAGACTAGCGGAGAGCACAGATACGCAGTATTTT; CDR3aa: CASSLRLAESTDTQYF
j_gene: TRBJ2-2; d_gene: TRBD1; v_gene: TRBV7-3; abundance: NA; CDR3nt: TGTGCCAGCAGCCGGGACAGGACCCACACCGGGGAGCTGTTTTTT; CDR3aa: CASSRDRTHTGELFF
j_gene: TRBJ2-5; d_gene: NA; v_gene: TRBV12-5; abundance: NA; CDR3nt: TGTGCTAGTGGTGCGGGGCCGGGGAAAGGGGAGACCCAGTACTTC; CDR3aa: CASGAGPGKGETQYF
j_gene: TRBJ2-3; d_gene: NA; v_gene: TRBV5-5; abundance: NA; CDR3nt: TGTGCCAGCAGCTTGGAGATAGGGTACGGGGGTTCAAGGGCAGATACGCAGTATTTT; CDR3aa: CASSLEIGYGGSRADTQYF
j_gene: TRBJ2-1; d_gene: NA; v_gene: TRBV7-9; abundance: NA; CDR3nt: TGTGCCAGCAGCTTTATAGGGGGGGAGAAGGATGAGCAGTTCTTC; CDR3aa: CASSFIGGEKDEQFF
j_gene: TRBJ1-2; d_gene: NA; v_gene: TRBV10-3; abundance: NA; CDR3nt: TGTGCCATCAGTGTGGGGGGCCCTACGATGAAATATGGCTACACCTTC; CDR3aa: CAISVGGPTMKYGYTF
j_gene: TRBJ2-2; d_gene: NA; v_gene: TRBV9; abundance: NA; CDR3nt: TGTGCCAGCAGCGTAGACTGGGGGAACACCGGGGAGCTGTTTTTT; CDR3aa: CASSVDWGNTGELFF
j_gene: TRBJ2-7; d_gene: TRBD1; v_gene: TRBV29-1; abundance: NA; CDR3nt: TGCAGCGCCAAAGACAGGGGAAGGGGCGAGCAGTACTTC; CDR3aa: CSAKDRGRGEQYF
j_gene: TRBJ1-1; d_gene: NA; v_gene: TRBV19; abundance: NA; CDR3nt: TGTGCCAGTAGTGCAGGGGACCGGTCGAGGACTGAAGCTTTCTTT; CDR3aa: CASSAGDRSRTEAFF
j_gene: TRBJ2-6; d_gene: NA; v_gene: TRBV4-3; abundance: NA; CDR3nt: TGCGCCAGCAGCCAAGATCGCGGGTCAGGGGCCAACGTCCTGACTTTC; CDR3aa: CASSQDRGSGANVLTF
j_gene: TRBJ2-5; d_gene: TRBD2; v_gene: TRBV6-6; abundance: NA; CDR3nt: TGTGCCAGCAGTCCTCCGGGACTAGCATCGGAGACCCAGTACTTC; CDR3aa: CASSPPGLASETQYF
j_gene: TRBJ2-7; d_gene: TRBD2; v_gene: TRBV10-2; abundance: NA; CDR3nt: TGCGCCAGCAACCTAGCGGGGGGTGCCTACGAGCAGTACTTC; CDR3aa: CASNLAGGAYEQYF
j_gene: TRBJ2-3; d_gene: NA; v_gene: TRBV4-3; abundance: NA; CDR3nt: TGCGCCAGCAGCCAAGATCCTGTTACAGTGACAGATACGCAGTATTTT; CDR3aa: CASSQDPVTVTDTQYF
j_gene: TRBJ2-5; d_gene: TRBD2; v_gene: TRBV9; abundance: NA; CDR3nt: TGTGCCAGCAGCGTAGCCGGGGGGGCCGTTGAGACCCAGTACTTC; CDR3aa: CASSVAGGAVETQYF
j_gene: TRBJ2-3; d_gene: NA; v_gene: TRBV6-5; abundance: NA; CDR3nt: TGTGCCAGCAGTTTTCCTGGACAGACAGATACGCAGTATTTT; CDR3aa: CASSFPGQTDTQYF
j_gene: TRBJ1-5; d_gene: NA; v_gene: TRBV15; abundance: few; CDR3nt: TGTGCCACCAGCAAGAGATGGGAACAGCCCCAGCATTTT; CDR3aa: CATSKRWEQPQHF
j_gene: TRBJ2-7; d_gene: NA; v_gene: TRBV27; abundance: NA; CDR3nt: TGTGCCAGCAGCGGTTCTAGTAGAACCCACGAGCAGTACTTC; CDR3aa: CASSGSSRTHEQYF
j_gene: TRBJ1-1; d_gene: TRBD1; v_gene: TRBV25-1; abundance: NA; CDR3nt: TGTGCCAGCGAGGGACCGGGGGGGACAGGGGGGCGCACTGAAGCTTTCTTT; CDR3aa: CASEGPGGTGGRTEAFF
j_gene: TRBJ2-7; d_gene: NA; v_gene: TRBV14; abundance: NA; CDR3nt: TGTGCCAGCAGCCAAGGGGACTTCTACGAGCAGTACTTC; CDR3aa: CASSQGDFYEQYF
j_gene: TRBJ1-2; d_gene: NA; v_gene: TRBV11-2; abundance: NA; CDR3nt: TGTGCCAGCAGCTTAGTAGGGAACTATGGCTACACCTTC; CDR3aa: CASSLVGNYGYTF
j_gene: TRBJ2-7; d_gene: TRBD2; v_gene: TRBV18; abundance: few; CDR3nt: TGTGCCAGCTCACCATGGCTAGCGGGGGACTACGAGCAGTACTTC; CDR3aa: CASSPWLAGDYEQYF
j_gene: TRBJ2-7; d_gene: NA; v_gene: TRBV7-6; abundance: few; CDR3nt: TGTGCCAGCAGCTTAGCTCGGTTACAGGATAATTACGAGCAGTACTTC; CDR3aa: CASSLARLQDNYEQYF
j_gene: TRBJ2-3; d_gene: NA; v_gene: TRBV7-2; abundance: NA; CDR3nt: TGTGCCAGCAGCATGACTAGGGCCCCCACAGATACGCAGTATTTT; CDR3aa: CASSMTRAPTDTQYF
j_gene: TRBJ1-3; d_gene: NA; v_gene: TRBV5-1; abundance: NA; CDR3nt: TGCGCCAGCAGCCCCTCAGCCGTAGGAGGTGGAAACACCATATATTTT; CDR3aa: CASSPSAVGGGNTIYF
j_gene: TRBJ1-1; d_gene: NA; v_gene: TRBV4-3; abundance: NA; CDR3nt: TGCGCCAGCAGCCAAACGGCAGGGGCAGGCACTGAAGCTTTCTTT; CDR3aa: CASSQTAGAGTEAFF